This is a list of T cell receptor beta chains from one sample in a study of CD8+ T cells in alopecia areata. TCRdb keeps only in-frame clones here, not all; method: immunoSEQ multiplex PCR. The sample contains fewer than 100,000 clones, about 45% of which appear only once. The sequencing input was CD4+ T cells sorted from blood. The receptors were gathered from a human donor with alopecia areata. Each CDR3 is given without its conserved first and last residue. The D gene is left open where the match is weak. Size tells how often a clone was seen (once, few, many) or the class of an expanded clone, and some rows leave it out.

V gene: TRBV5-1; D gene: .; clone size: .; J gene: TRBJ2-1; CDR3 protein: ASSLDRPPYNEQF
V gene: TRBV29-1; D gene: .; clone size: .; J gene: TRBJ2-3; CDR3 protein: SVERPQDTQY
V gene: TRBV29-1; D gene: TRBD2; clone size: .; J gene: TRBJ2-5; CDR3 protein: SVDTSGVETQY
V gene: TRBV5-6; D gene: TRBD2; clone size: .; J gene: TRBJ2-1; CDR3 protein: ASTRPSGNYNEQF
V gene: TRBV25-1; D gene: .; clone size: few; J gene: TRBJ2-5; CDR3 protein: ASSRPGGKETQY
V gene: TRBV4-3; D gene: TRBD2; clone size: few; J gene: TRBJ2-3; CDR3 protein: ASSQDLAGASTDTQY
V gene: TRBV29-1; D gene: .; clone size: .; J gene: TRBJ2-3; CDR3 protein: SVSLRFSGQIGTDTQY
V gene: TRBV29-1; D gene: .; clone size: .; J gene: TRBJ1-2; CDR3 protein: SVGGPGYT
V gene: TRBV27; D gene: .; clone size: .; J gene: TRBJ2-2; CDR3 protein: ASSFSGRSTGELF
V gene: TRBV2; D gene: .; clone size: few; J gene: TRBJ1-6; CDR3 protein: ASKRSNSPLH
V gene: TRBV7-2; D gene: .; clone size: .; J gene: TRBJ1-2; CDR3 protein: ASSLAGARGYT
V gene: TRBV9; D gene: TRBD2; clone size: once; J gene: TRBJ2-2; CDR3 protein: ASSVLAGPNTGELF
V gene: TRBV7-9; D gene: TRBD2; clone size: .; J gene: TRBJ2-7; CDR3 protein: ASSSAGGRSYEQY
V gene: TRBV2; D gene: TRBD1; clone size: .; J gene: TRBJ1-2; CDR3 protein: ASSGGTVNYGYT
V gene: TRBV4-1; D gene: TRBD1; clone size: .; J gene: TRBJ2-4; CDR3 protein: ASGQGENIQY
V gene: TRBV5-1; D gene: .; clone size: .; J gene: TRBJ2-5; CDR3 protein: ASSSLGSTPGETQY
V gene: TRBV7-3; D gene: .; clone size: .; J gene: TRBJ2-1; CDR3 protein: ASSKTVDNEQF
V gene: TRBV28; D gene: .; clone size: .; J gene: TRBJ2-7; CDR3 protein: ASSSLRSLARVGGVEQY
V gene: TRBV29-1; D gene: .; clone size: few; J gene: TRBJ2-7; CDR3 protein: SVVLGGAGEQY
V gene: TRBV29-1; D gene: TRBD2; clone size: few; J gene: TRBJ2-7; CDR3 protein: SVGPTSGGSYEQY
V gene: TRBV28; D gene: .; clone size: few; J gene: TRBJ2-4; CDR3 protein: ASTTGGKNIQY
V gene: TRBV5-1; D gene: .; clone size: .; J gene: TRBJ2-2; CDR3 protein: ATSFAGEVGELF
V gene: TRBV29-1; D gene: TRBD1; clone size: .; J gene: TRBJ2-1; CDR3 protein: SANLSGQSDEQF
V gene: TRBV11-3; D gene: .; clone size: .; J gene: TRBJ1-6; CDR3 protein: ASSFGRAAMNSPLH
V gene: TRBV29-1; D gene: .; clone size: few; J gene: TRBJ2-7; CDR3 protein: SVLLVENEQY
V gene: TRBV29-1; D gene: .; clone size: once; J gene: TRBJ2-2; CDR3 protein: SVEGTGELF
V gene: TRBV6-1; D gene: .; clone size: .; J gene: TRBJ2-1; CDR3 protein: ASSEVGGDNEQF
V gene: TRBV5-1; D gene: TRBD1; clone size: few; J gene: TRBJ2-3; CDR3 protein: ASSFSTGGPGDTQY
V gene: TRBV28; D gene: .; clone size: few; J gene: TRBJ2-7; CDR3 protein: ASSNAAGLYEQY
V gene: TRBV29-1; D gene: TRBD2; clone size: .; J gene: TRBJ2-7; CDR3 protein: SVRTSGESYEQY
V gene: TRBV29-1; D gene: TRBD2; clone size: .; J gene: TRBJ2-7; CDR3 protein: SALAGVSSYEQY
V gene: TRBV29-1; D gene: .; clone size: .; J gene: TRBJ1-2; CDR3 protein: SVVHLSTFGAISQG
V gene: TRBV2; D gene: .; clone size: .; J gene: TRBJ2-3; CDR3 protein: ASSGSASDTQY
V gene: TRBV5-6; D gene: .; clone size: .; J gene: TRBJ2-7; CDR3 protein: ASSLGYEQY
V gene: TRBV4-1; D gene: .; clone size: few; J gene: TRBJ1-2; CDR3 protein: ASSQPGIDSNYGYT
V gene: TRBV29-1; D gene: .; clone size: .; J gene: TRBJ1-2; CDR3 protein: SVDKGKGYT
V gene: TRBV4-1; D gene: TRBD2; clone size: .; J gene: TRBJ2-2; CDR3 protein: ASSQEASGSHRELF
V gene: TRBV30; D gene: .; clone size: few; J gene: TRBJ2-7; CDR3 protein: AWSVGGGHEQY
V gene: TRBV27; D gene: TRBD1; clone size: .; J gene: TRBJ1-2; CDR3 protein: ASSPLGQGLRDYGYT
V gene: TRBV4-3; D gene: .; clone size: .; J gene: TRBJ2-1; CDR3 protein: ASSHSKLLSYNEQF
V gene: TRBV11-2; D gene: .; clone size: .; J gene: TRBJ2-3; CDR3 protein: ASSPMSGGDTDTQY
V gene: TRBV29-1; D gene: TRBD1; clone size: once; J gene: TRBJ2-2; CDR3 protein: SVLTGGVNTGELF
V gene: TRBV5-1; D gene: .; clone size: .; J gene: TRBJ1-2; CDR3 protein: ASSADWIRVNGYT
V gene: TRBV29-1; D gene: .; clone size: few; J gene: TRBJ2-7; CDR3 protein: SVEARQVYNEQY
V gene: TRBV29-1; D gene: .; clone size: .; J gene: TRBJ1-1; CDR3 protein: SVEGRQTNTEAF
V gene: TRBV29-1; D gene: .; clone size: .; J gene: TRBJ1-1; CDR3 protein: SVARVVNTEAF
V gene: TRBV29-1; D gene: .; clone size: .; J gene: TRBJ2-7; CDR3 protein: SVVASSYEQY
V gene: TRBV29-1; D gene: .; clone size: few; J gene: TRBJ2-5; CDR3 protein: SVAVLGETQY
V gene: TRBV9; D gene: .; clone size: .; J gene: TRBJ1-2; CDR3 protein: ASSVGGRSYGYT
V gene: TRBV29-1; D gene: TRBD2; clone size: few; J gene: TRBJ2-7; CDR3 protein: SVERTSGRDRY